This record looks at one T cell receptor beta chain sequence and its context. The antigen is unknown. This sample is part of a study of T cells expressing NK-cell markers. Study summary: There were seven HCMV-seropositive donors and one seronegative donor among the eight sequenced. Study findings and constraints: Unclear, still, was the HCMV specificity of the expanded NKG2C+ T cell clones. Dominant NKG2C+ clonotypes made up about 1.0-8% of CD8+ T cells in roughly six donors.

The authors made TCR beta cDNA libraries by 5'RACE template switching. This switching added a universal primer site and UMIs. TCRdb processed the 5' RACE reads again and assigns one entry to each CDR3 protein, with no DNA. Its listing shows about 400,000 distinct CDR3 sequences. CDR3 length: 16 amino acids. Germline CDR1 reads SEHNR; CDR2 reads FQNEAQ (reference sequence). Specimen: blood T cells: a sorted CD56 or NKG2C T cell subset, CD4+ or CD8+ T cells, or bulk PBMC T cells (not recorded which). This chain links TRBV7-9 with TRBJ1-1; the D gene TCRdb calls, TRBD1, cannot be checked with no DNA. This clonotype originated in a woman aged 50 to 60 in good health. CDR3 amino acids: CASSLALGTGNTEAFF. Based on the CDR3 plus reference TRBV7-9 and TRBJ1-1, the full variable domain is DTGVSQNPRHKITKRGQNVTFRCDPISEHNRLYWYRQTLGQGPEFLTYFQNEAQLEKSRLLSDRFSAERPKGSFSTLEIQRTEQGDSAMYLCASSLALGTGNTEAFFGQGTRLTVV.